Listed below are T cell receptor beta chains from one sample, sequenced in a study of regulatory T cells in long-lasting Graves disease. TCRdb processed the multiplex PCR reads anew with MiXCR; each CDR3 protein has one entry. This sample has approximately 400,000 distinct CDR3 sequences, with about 15% found just once. The same specimen was also included in a second study, on T cells in Graves' hyperthyroidism and ophthalmopathy.

The source material was peripheral blood mononuclear cells (PBMCs), sampled at new diagnosis, from a patient treated with antithyroid drugs. The receptors were sampled from a woman aged 25 to 39 with Graves disease. The CDR3 runs from the conserved cysteine through the conserved F or W. Fields, in order: CDR3 length, J gene, V gene, clone size, D gene, CDR3 protein, CDR3 DNA. D genes are given only for firm matches. Part of the rows lack a size; the others show once, few, many or a class for expanded clones.

15	TRBJ1-5	TRBV14	.	.	CASSQGGSFDQPQHF	TGTGCCAGCAGCCAAGGGGGCAGCTTCGATCAGCCCCAGCATTTT
14	TRBJ1-1	TRBV11-2	.	.	CASSVSVANTEAFF	TGTGCCAGCAGTGTTTCCGTGGCGAACACTGAAGCTTTCTTT
13	TRBJ1-2	TRBV4-2	many	.	CASSQDWGNGYTF	TGTGCCAGCAGCCAAGACTGGGGGAACGGCTACACCTTC
13	TRBJ2-2	TRBV4-2	few	TRBD2	CASSLRLAGELFF	TGTGCCAGCAGCCTCAGACTAGCGGGGGAGCTGTTTTTT
12	TRBJ1-4	TRBV24-1	.	.	CATSDPNEKLFF	TGTGCCACCAGTGATCCTAATGAAAAACTGTTTTTT
18	TRBJ2-1	TRBV9	few	TRBD2	CASSLAGGSIGVYNEQFF	TGTGCCAGCAGCCTAGCGGGAGGTAGTATCGGGGTCTACAATGAGCAGTTCTTC
16	TRBJ2-4	TRBV7-9	.	.	CVSSLEGEIAKNIQYF	TGTGTCAGCAGCCTAGAGGGGGAGATAGCCAAAAACATTCAGTACTTC
12	TRBJ1-1	TRBV29-1	many	.	CSASVTNTEAFF	TGCAGCGCTTCAGTTACGAACACTGAAGCTTTCTTT
16	TRBJ2-1	TRBV19	.	.	CASSIMAQTPYNEQFF	TGTGCCAGTAGTATTATGGCCCAAACTCCCTACAATGAGCAGTTCTTC
15	TRBJ1-5	TRBV10-3	many	TRBD1	CAISEGQGANQPQHF	TGTGCCATCAGTGAGGGACAGGGGGCGAATCAGCCCCAGCATTTT
13	TRBJ1-2	TRBV7-9	many	.	CASSLAAVPGYTF	TGTGCCAGCAGCTTAGCGGCAGTCCCTGGCTACACCTTC
15	TRBJ2-4	TRBV2	many	.	CASSGMEGTENIQYF	TGTGCCAGCAGTGGCATGGAGGGGACCGAAAACATTCAGTACTTC
15	TRBJ1-4	TRBV12-3/TRBV12-4	many	.	CASSLAPGAEEKLFF	TGTGCCAGCAGTTTAGCGCCGGGGGCTGAAGAAAAACTGTTTTTT
12	TRBJ2-1	TRBV20-1	.	TRBD2	CSRTSVYNEQFF	TGCAGCCGGACTAGCGTCTACAATGAGCAGTTCTTC
13	TRBJ1-2	TRBV19	.	.	CASSDSTLTGYTF	TGTGCCAGTAGCGACAGTACCCTTACTGGCTACACCTTC
17	TRBJ1-5	TRBV7-2	few	.	CASSSTGAWDSNQPQHF	TGTGCCAGCAGTTCGACAGGCGCCTGGGATAGCAATCAGCCCCAGCATTTT
16	TRBJ2-2	TRBV6-1	few	TRBD2	CAISPGSAGDTGELFF	TGTGCCATCTCCCCGGGCTCCGCGGGAGACACCGGGGAGCTGTTTTTT
16	TRBJ2-1	TRBV3-1	many	TRBD2	CASSQGGGYSYNEQFF	TGTGCCAGCAGCCAAGGCGGGGGGTACTCCTACAATGAGCAGTTCTTC
18	TRBJ2-1	TRBV5-1	many	.	CASSLDRLRGQRGNEQFF	TGCGCCAGCAGCTTGGACCGGTTGCGGGGGCAAAGAGGGAATGAGCAGTTCTTC
12	TRBJ1-1	TRBV5-6	few	.	CASSSCHTEAFF	TGTGCCAGCAGCTCTTGTCACACTGAAGCTTTCTTT
16	TRBJ1-5	TRBV4-1	once	.	CASSQERGTTNQPQHF	TGCGCCAGCAGCCAAGAACGTGGAACTACAAATCAGCCCCAGCATTTT
15	TRBJ2-1	TRBV29-1	.	.	CSVDPDILSYNEQFF	TGCAGCGTTGACCCGGACATTTTAAGCTACAATGAGCAGTTCTTC
15	TRBJ2-1	TRBV5-5	few	TRBD2	CASSREGSSYNEQFF	TGTGCCAGCAGTAGGGAGGGAAGCTCCTACAATGAGCAGTTCTTC
12	TRBJ2-3	TRBV5-1	.	.	CAGSLRADTQYF	TGCGCCGGCAGCTTGAGAGCAGATACGCAGTATTTT